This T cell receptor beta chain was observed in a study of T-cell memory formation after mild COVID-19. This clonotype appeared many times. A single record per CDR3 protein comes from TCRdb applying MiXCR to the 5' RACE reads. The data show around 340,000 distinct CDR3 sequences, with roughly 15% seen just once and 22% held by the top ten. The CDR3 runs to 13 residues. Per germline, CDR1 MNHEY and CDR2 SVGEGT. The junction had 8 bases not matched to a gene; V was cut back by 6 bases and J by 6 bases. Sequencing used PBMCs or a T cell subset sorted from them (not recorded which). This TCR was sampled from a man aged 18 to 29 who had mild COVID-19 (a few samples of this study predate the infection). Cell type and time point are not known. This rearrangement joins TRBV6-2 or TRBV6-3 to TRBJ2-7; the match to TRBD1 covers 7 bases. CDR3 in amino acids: CASRPVTGSEQYF. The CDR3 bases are TGTGCCAGCAGACCGGTGACAGGGAGCGAGCAGTACTTC.